One T cell receptor beta chain is described in this entry. Assay used: immunoSEQ multiplex PCR; TCRdb lists only in-frame clones, some missing. The data contain about 270,000 clones, approximately 91% of them seen just once; the ten biggest clones take up roughly 2.1%. This study enrolled people aged roughly 18 to 89 from roughly 24 US geographic areas. This record belongs to a study of blood T cell repertoires in COVID-19. Trimming stripped 2 bases from V and 2 bases from J, with 9 bases between. This CDR3 has 13 amino acids. Per the germline V gene, CDR1 is GTSNPN and CDR2 is SVGIG (reference sequence).

This TCR derives from a middle-aged woman with acute COVID-19. Sequencing was carried out using PBMCs or T cells enriched from blood (not recorded which). The rearrangement joins TRBV30 to TRBJ1-1, with unresolved D. CDR3 coding DNA: TGTGCCTGGAGTATGGCCGAAAACACTGAAGCTTTCTTT. Its translation is CAWSMAENTEAFF.